The present T cell receptor (beta chain) was sequenced within a study of blood T cell repertoires in COVID-19. The wider study: The United States, Italy and Spain supplied acute and convalescent COVID-19 samples. PBMCs, B-cell-depleted T cells, or T cells were the source of the cDNA or gDNA that made up the material.

In the authors' workflow: Reference gene primer amplification in the assay estimated nucleated cell counts. Produced via immunoSEQ multiplex PCR; TCRdb's table is partial and in-frame only. Clone size and V and J calls were adopted from that table, with D and trimming inferred from the DNA. The data contain about 160,000 clones, approximately 82% of them singletons. With V trimmed by 2 bases and J by 0 bases, 4 bases remained unmatched. The CDR3 is made up of 15 amino acids. The germline V gene has CDR1 SGDLS and CDR2 YYNGEE. V gene TRBV9 combines with J gene TRBJ2-7; 8 bases align to TRBD1. Material for sequencing was peripheral blood. The receptor was derived from a woman of 80 years or more with active or convalescent COVID-19. CDR3 nucleotides: TGTGCCAGCAGCGTTGGGACAGGTTTCTCCTACGAGCAGTACTTC. Amino acid sequence: CASSVGTGFSYEQYF.